This T cell receptor (beta chain) was obtained from a study of a mutant IDH1 vaccine in newly diagnosed glioma. Trimming took 4 bases from V and 5 from J, leaving 16 bases between them. Germline CDR1 is SGHRS and CDR2 is YFSETQ. CDR3 length equals 15 residues. As for time point: baseline, week 1 (first vaccination visit). Treatment of the sample: pre-vaccination baseline after standard-of-care therapy. Sequencing used immunoSEQ multiplex PCR; TCRdb keeps in-frame clones, though not all of them. The sample includes 85,000 to 100,000 clones, roughly 89% of them seen just once. The starting material was PBMCs, obtained from a glioma patient treated with radiotherapy, temozolomide or both. The TCR was taken from a woman aged 45 to 65 with glioma. The chain links TRBV5-1 to TRBJ2-1; D possibly uses TRBD1 or TRBD2 (5 bases each). The CDR3 coding sequence is TGCGCCAGCAGCCCGGACACCGGAGGCCACAATGAGCAGTTCTTC. It codes for CASSPDTGGHNEQFF.